This T cell receptor (beta chain) was identified in a study of T cell changes during pregnancy in multiple sclerosis. The CDR3 runs to 14 residues. Trimming removed 8 bases from V and 6 bases from J, with 19 bases in between. The germline CDR1 and CDR2 sequences are MDHEN and SYDVKM. Measured with immunoSEQ multiplex PCR; TCRdb has only the in-frame clones, and not every one. Here the sample spans 100,000 or so clones, 80% to 95% being singletons. This clonotype was obtained from a female donor with multiple sclerosis, enrolled in a pregnancy study. This material consisted of peripheral blood, taken in the second trimester of pregnancy. This chain joins TRBV28 and TRBJ1-2; no reliable D call. The CDR3 nucleotides are TGTGCCAGCCATGCCTCTGGCGGGAGGGATGGCTACACCTTC. Amino acid sequence: CASHASGGRDGYTF.